This T cell receptor beta chain was identified during a study of cytomegalovirus exposure and HLA in healthy donors. Study-level results: Exclusion as indistinguishable affected some V segments, including TRBV6-2 and TRBV6-3. The authors later linked a missense DCLRE1C variant to TCR beta V- and J-gene trimming. In vitro, a few CMV-associated chains proved specific for CMV antigens.

As for this clone: Antigen unknown.

PCR primers comprised 60 Vbeta and 13 Jbeta primers. Assay used: immunoSEQ multiplex PCR; TCRdb lists only in-frame clones, some missing. The listing records 55,000 to 85,000 clones. CDR3 size: 16 residues. V shed 5 bases and J 0 bases; nucleotides not matched to a gene: 7. Germline CDR1 and CDR2: SGHNT and YENEEA. The sequenced sample was PBMCs. This clonotype was obtained from a female donor in good health and CMV-seropositive. This chain joins TRBV11-3 and TRBJ1-5; 7 bases map to TRBD1. The CDR3 sequence is CASSARQGNSNQPQHF. The CDR3, as DNA: TGTGCCAGCAGCGCCCGACAGGGTAATAGCAATCAGCCCCAGCATTTT.